Listed here is a single T cell receptor (beta chain). This specimen comes from a study of blood T cell repertoires in COVID-19. Across the study: Sites across the United States, Italy and Spain contributed samples from acute and convalescent COVID-19. PBMCs, B-cell-depleted T cells, or T cells provided the cDNA or gDNA that made up the material.

Germline values: CDR1 MGHDK, CDR2 SYGVNS. The V end lost 6 bases, the J end lost 7 bases, and 12 bases lay between the germline ends. The CDR3 consists of 13 residues. Per the original methods: How many nucleated cells were present was estimated from reference gene primer amplification. The method was immunoSEQ multiplex PCR; TCRdb's version includes in-frame clones alone and lacks a portion of them. That table is the source of V, J and clone size, and D and trimming were worked out from the DNA. The profile shows 40,000 to 55,000 clones, less than 90% of them singletons. The chain joins TRBV25-1 to TRBJ1-4, with D maybe TRBD1 (5 bases). Sample: peripheral blood. The receptor was isolated from a human donor in a cohort sampled during active COVID-19. This CDR3 reads CASSPGYGEKLFF. CDR3 nucleotides: TGTGCCAGCAGCCCAGGGTACGGTGAAAAACTGTTTTTT.